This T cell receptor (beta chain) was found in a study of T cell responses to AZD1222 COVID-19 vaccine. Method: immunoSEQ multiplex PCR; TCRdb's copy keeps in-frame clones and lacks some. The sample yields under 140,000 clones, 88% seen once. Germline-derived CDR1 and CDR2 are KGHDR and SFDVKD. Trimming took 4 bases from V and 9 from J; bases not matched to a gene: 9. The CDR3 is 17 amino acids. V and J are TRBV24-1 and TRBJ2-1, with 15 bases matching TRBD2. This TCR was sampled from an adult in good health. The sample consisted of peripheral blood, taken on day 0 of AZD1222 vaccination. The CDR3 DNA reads TGTGCCACCAGTGACCCAGGGACTAGCGGGAGGATGGGTGAGCAGTTCTTC. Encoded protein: CATSDPGTSGRMGEQFF.